This TCR beta chain was sequenced during a study of cytomegalovirus exposure and HLA in healthy donors. Study-wide results and caveats: Per published reports, the classifier diagnosed cytomegalovirus status with high specificity and sensitivity. Reports state that TCR beta sequences accurately predicted most subjects' HLA-A and HLA-B alleles.

The germline V gene encodes CDR1 GTSNPN and CDR2 SVGIG (reference sequence). This CDR3 region has 14 residues. For this clone: As yet, its antigen is unknown.

Primers included in the PCR were 60 Vbeta and 13 Jbeta primers. Method: immunoSEQ multiplex PCR; TCRdb's copy keeps in-frame clones and lacks some. The repertoire holds roughly 290,000 clones, with over 70% as singletons. The donors gave bone marrow, and they were healthy. The sequence derives from a girl aged 2-10 years in good health and CMV-seronegative. The J gene is TRBJ2-5, the V gene TRBV30; tentative D call: TRBD2 (6 bases). The J call is doubtful: the DNA matches TRBJ2-7 better. Sequencing was done on a sample of PBMCs. CDR3 in amino acids: CAWSVGGTYYEQYF. The DNA of the CDR3 is TGTGCCTGGAGTGTTGGGGGGACTTACTACGAGCAGTACTTC.